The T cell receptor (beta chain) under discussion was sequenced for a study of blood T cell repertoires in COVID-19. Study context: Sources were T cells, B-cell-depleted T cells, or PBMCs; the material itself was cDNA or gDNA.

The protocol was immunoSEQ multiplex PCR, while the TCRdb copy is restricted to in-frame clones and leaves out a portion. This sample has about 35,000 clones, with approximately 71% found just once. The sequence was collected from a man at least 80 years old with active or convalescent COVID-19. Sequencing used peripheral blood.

CDR3 nucleotide sequence: TGTGCCAGCAGTGAATCCCTGGGGCCACCGTCAGAAGCTTTCTTT. It yields the protein CASSESLGPPSEAFF. The rearrangement joins TRBV25-1 to TRBJ1-1; TRBD1 might be the D (5 bases). The V gene lost 1 base and the J gene lost 8 bases, with 17 bases spanning the gap. The length of the CDR3 is 15 residues. Germline CDR1 reads MGHDK; CDR2 reads SYGVNS.